Reported below is one T cell receptor (beta chain). These data originate in a study of blood T cell repertoires in COVID-19. Across the whole study: Samples came from the United States, Italy and Spain, spanning acute and convalescent COVID-19. PBMCs, B-cell-depleted T cells, or T cells provided the cDNA or gDNA that made up the material.

The CDR3 contains 16 residues. Per the germline V gene, CDR1 is SEHNR and CDR2 is FQNEAQ (reference sequence). Trimming stripped 6 bases from V and 4 bases from J, with 21 bases between. In the source study's methods: Amplification with reference gene primers provided the estimates of nucleated cell counts. Assay: immunoSEQ multiplex PCR; the TCRdb copy retains only in-frame clones and omits some. V and J calls and clone size are given by that table; D and trimming were obtained from the DNA. Altogether about 140,000 clones are present, about 90% being singletons, with the ten largest covering under 12%.

This TCR came from a man between 60 and 75 years old with active or convalescent COVID-19. The sequencing input was peripheral blood. The V gene is TRBV7-9, the J gene TRBJ2-5; D gene unclear. The CDR3 loop reads CASSSISRPQRETQYF. For the CDR3, the DNA is TGTGCCAGCAGTTCTATCTCTAGGCCCCAAAGAGAGACCCAGTACTTC.